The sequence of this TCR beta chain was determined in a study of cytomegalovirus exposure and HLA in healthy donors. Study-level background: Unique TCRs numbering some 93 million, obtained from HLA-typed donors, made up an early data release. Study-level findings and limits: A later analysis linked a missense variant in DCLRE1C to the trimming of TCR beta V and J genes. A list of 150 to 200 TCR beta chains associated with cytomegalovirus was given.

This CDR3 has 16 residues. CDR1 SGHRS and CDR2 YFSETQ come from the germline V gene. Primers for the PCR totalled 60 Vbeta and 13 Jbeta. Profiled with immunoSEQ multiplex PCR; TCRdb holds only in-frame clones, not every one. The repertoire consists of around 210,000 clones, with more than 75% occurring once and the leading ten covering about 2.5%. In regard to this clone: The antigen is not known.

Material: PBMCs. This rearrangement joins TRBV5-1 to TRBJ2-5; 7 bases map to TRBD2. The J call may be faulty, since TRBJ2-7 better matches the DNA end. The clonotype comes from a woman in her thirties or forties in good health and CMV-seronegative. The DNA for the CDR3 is TGCGCCAGCAGCTTAACAGCGGGAATCCAGACCTACGAGCAGTACTTC. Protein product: CASSLTAGIQTYEQYF.